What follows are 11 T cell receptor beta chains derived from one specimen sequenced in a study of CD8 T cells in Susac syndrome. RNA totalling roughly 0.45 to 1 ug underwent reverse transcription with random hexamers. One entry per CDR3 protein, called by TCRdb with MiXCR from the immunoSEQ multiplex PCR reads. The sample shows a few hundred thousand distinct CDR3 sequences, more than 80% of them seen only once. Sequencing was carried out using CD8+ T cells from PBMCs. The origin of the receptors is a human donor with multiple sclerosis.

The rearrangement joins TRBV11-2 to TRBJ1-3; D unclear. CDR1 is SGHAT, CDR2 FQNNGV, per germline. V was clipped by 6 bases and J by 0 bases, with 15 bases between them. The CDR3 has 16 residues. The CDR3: CASSFLREGSGNTIYF. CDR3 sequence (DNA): TGTGCCAGCAGTTTCCTGAGGGAAGGCTCTGGAAACACCATATATTTT.

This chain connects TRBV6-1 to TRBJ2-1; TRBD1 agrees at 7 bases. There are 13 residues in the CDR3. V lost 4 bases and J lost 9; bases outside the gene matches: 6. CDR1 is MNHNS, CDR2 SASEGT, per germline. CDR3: CASSVRQGPEQFF. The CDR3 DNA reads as TGTGCCAGCAGTGTCAGACAGGGTCCTGAGCAGTTCTTC.

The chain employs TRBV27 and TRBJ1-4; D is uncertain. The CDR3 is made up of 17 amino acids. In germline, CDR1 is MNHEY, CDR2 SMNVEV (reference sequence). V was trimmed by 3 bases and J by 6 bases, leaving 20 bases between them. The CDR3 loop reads CASSFGFRGEVDEKLFF. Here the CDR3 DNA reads TGTGCCAGCAGTTTTGGGTTTCGGGGAGAAGTTGATGAAAAACTGTTTTTT. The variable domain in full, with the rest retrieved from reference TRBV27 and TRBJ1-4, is EAQVTQNPRYLITVTGKKLTVTCSQNMNHEYMSWYRQDPGLGLRQIYYSMNVEVTDKGDVPEGYKVSRKEKRNFPLILESPSPNQTSLYFCASSFGFRGEVDEKLFFGSGTQLSVL.

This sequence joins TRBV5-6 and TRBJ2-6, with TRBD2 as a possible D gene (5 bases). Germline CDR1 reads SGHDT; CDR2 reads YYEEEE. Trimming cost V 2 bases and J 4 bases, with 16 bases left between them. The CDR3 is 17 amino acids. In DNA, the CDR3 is TGTGCCAGCAGCTTCGGGATAGGCGTGGAAGGGGCCAACGTCCTGACTTTC. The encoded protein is CASSFGIGVEGANVLTF. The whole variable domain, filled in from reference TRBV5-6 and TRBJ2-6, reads DAGVTQSPTHLIKTRGQQVTLRCSPKSGHDTVSWYQQALGQGPQFIFQYYEEEERQRGNFPDRFSGHQFPNYSSELNVNALLLGDSALYLCASSFGIGVEGANVLTFGAGSRLTVL.

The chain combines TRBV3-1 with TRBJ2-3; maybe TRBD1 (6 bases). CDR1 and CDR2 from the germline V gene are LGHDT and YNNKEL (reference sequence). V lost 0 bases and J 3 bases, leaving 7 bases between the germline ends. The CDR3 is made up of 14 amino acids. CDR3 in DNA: TGTGCCAGCAGCCAAGAACAGGGTACAGATACGCAGTATTTT. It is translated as CASSQEQGTDTQYF.

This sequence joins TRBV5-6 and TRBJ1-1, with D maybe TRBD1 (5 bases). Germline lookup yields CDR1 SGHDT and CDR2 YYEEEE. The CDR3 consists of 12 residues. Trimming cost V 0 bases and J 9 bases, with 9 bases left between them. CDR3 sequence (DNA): TGTGCCAGCAGCTTGGCCGGGGCTAAAGCTTTCTTT. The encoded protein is CASSLAGAKAFF.

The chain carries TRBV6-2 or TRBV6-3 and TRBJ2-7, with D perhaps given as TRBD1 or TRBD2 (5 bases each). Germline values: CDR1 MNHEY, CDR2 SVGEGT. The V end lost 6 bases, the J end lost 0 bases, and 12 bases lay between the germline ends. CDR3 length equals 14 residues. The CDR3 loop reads CASSSGTPSYEQYF. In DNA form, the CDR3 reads TGTGCCAGCAGCTCCGGGACCCCCTCCTACGAGCAGTACTTC.

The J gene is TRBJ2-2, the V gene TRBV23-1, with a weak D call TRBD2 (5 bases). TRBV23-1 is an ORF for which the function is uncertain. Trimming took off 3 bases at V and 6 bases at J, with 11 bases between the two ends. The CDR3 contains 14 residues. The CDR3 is CASSHGLGPGELFF. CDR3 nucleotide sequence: TGCGCCAGCAGTCACGGACTTGGCCCCGGGGAGCTGTTTTTT.

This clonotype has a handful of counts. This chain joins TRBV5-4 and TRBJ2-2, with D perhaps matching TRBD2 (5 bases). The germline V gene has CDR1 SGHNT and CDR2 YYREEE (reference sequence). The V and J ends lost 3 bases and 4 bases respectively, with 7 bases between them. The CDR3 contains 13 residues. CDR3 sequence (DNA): TGTGCCAGCAGCTGGACTGCCACCGGGGAGCTGTTTTTT. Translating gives CASSWTATGELFF.

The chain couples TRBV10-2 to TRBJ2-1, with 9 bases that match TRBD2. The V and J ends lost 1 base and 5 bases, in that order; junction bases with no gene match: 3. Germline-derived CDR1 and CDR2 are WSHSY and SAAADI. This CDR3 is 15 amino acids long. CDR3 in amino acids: CASSEWTSADNEQFF. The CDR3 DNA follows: TGCGCCAGCAGTGAGTGGACTAGCGCGGACAATGAGCAGTTCTTC.

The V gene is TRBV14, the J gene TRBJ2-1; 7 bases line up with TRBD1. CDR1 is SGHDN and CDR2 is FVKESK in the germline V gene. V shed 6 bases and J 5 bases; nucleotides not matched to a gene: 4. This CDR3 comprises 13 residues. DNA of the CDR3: TGTGCCAGCAGGGCAGGGGGACACAATGAGCAGTTCTTC. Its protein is CASRAGGHNEQFF.